The 22 T cell receptor beta chains below come from one sample, sequenced in a study of T cells in Graves' hyperthyroidism and ophthalmopathy. From RNA transcripts, TCR beta CDR3 regions were amplified. Carried out on the TCR CDR3, a first-round RT-PCR used the HTBI primer set. One entry per CDR3 protein results from TCRdb running MiXCR on the multiplex PCR reads. The top ten clones hold about a third of a sample with hundreds of thousands of distinct CDR3 sequences, around 13% of them seen once. Sequenced sample: blood. The source is a woman aged 40 to 49 with Graves' ophthalmopathy.

This chain links TRBV7-3 with TRBJ1-4; the D gene is possibly TRBD1 (6 bases). Germline CDR1 SGHTA, CDR2 FQGTGA. Between the trimmed V and J ends, which lost 1 base and 4 bases, there was a span of 16 bases. This CDR3 contains 17 residues. In nucleotides, the CDR3 is TGTGCCAGCAGCTTAAGGGGGAACAGGGCGAATAATGAAAAACTGTTTTTT. Its protein product is CASSLRGNRANNEKLFF.

In this sample, this clonotype turned up many times. The CDR3 nucleotides are TGTGCCAGCAGTGAAGCGCCGTGGGAGGGCGGTGAGCAGTACTTC. Its protein is CASSEAPWEGGEQYF. This rearrangement joins TRBV2 to TRBJ2-7, with 7 bases aligning to TRBD2. The J segment lost 7 bases and the V segment lost 0 bases, leaving 9 bases of the junction unmatched. The CDR3 is 15 amino acids. The germline V gene encodes CDR1 SNHLY and CDR2 FYNNEI.

This clonotype was seen many times. This sequence joins TRBV20-1 and TRBJ2-1; no clear D gene. V was clipped by 1 base and J by 9 bases, with 13 bases between them. CDR1 and CDR2 from the germline V gene are DFQATT and SNEGSKA (reference sequence). CDR3 length: 13 amino acids. In DNA, the CDR3 is TGCAGTGCTAGAGCTCCCAGTTTGGCTGAGCAGTTCTTC. Translated, it gives CSARAPSLAEQFF.

In this sample, this clonotype turned up many times. This rearrangement joins TRBV3-1 to TRBJ2-7, with TRBD2 matching over 11 bases. CDR1 and CDR2 (germline): LGHDT, YNNKEL (reference sequence). The CDR3 length is 16 residues. V was pared by 1 base and J by 6 bases, with 8 bases of the junction left unmatched. In DNA, the CDR3 is TGTGCCAGCAGCCAAGTTGTAGCGGGGGGGCCTGGCGAGCAGTACTTC. It yields the protein CASSQVVAGGPGEQYF.

The J gene is TRBJ1-2, the V gene TRBV28; D uncertain. Trimming pared 10 bases from V and 8 bases from J, leaving 20 bases between. CDR3 size: 13 residues. CDR1 is MDHEN and CDR2 is SYDVKM in the germline V gene. Here the CDR3 DNA reads TGTGCCACCAAGGAGGGTGGGGAATACGGCTACACCTTC. It is translated as CATKEGGEYGYTF.

The J gene is TRBJ1-3, the V gene TRBV19; a possible D gene is TRBD1 (5 bases). CDR3 length: 13 amino acids. V was pared by 6 bases and J by 0 bases, with 6 bases between. CDR1 LNHDA and CDR2 SQIVND come from the germline V gene (reference sequence). The CDR3 spells CASRDTSGNTIYF. In DNA form, the CDR3 reads TGTGCCAGTAGGGACACCTCTGGAAACACCATATATTTT.

To note about this clonotype: A read error is possible here, since a much larger clone lies one base away. The V and J genes are TRBV12-5 and TRBJ2-1, with D perhaps matching TRBD1 (8 bases). The CDR3 is made up of 14 amino acids. CDR1 is LGHNT, CDR2 FRNRAP, per germline. This CDR3 is CSSARSGTGNEQFF. CDR3 sequence (DNA): TGTTCTAGTGCCCGGAGCGGGACAGGCAATGAGCAGTTCTTC.

V gene TRBV10-3 combines with J gene TRBJ2-7; 9 nucleotides line up with TRBD1. Germline V gives CDR1 ENHRY, CDR2 SYGVKD. CDR3 size: 14 residues. The V and J ends lost 2 bases and 4 bases, in that order; junction bases with no gene match: 3. DNA of the CDR3: TGTGCCATCAGTGAGCCGGACAGGGGTTACGAGCAGTACTTC. Encoded protein: CAISEPDRGYEQYF.

This clonotype has at least ten counts. This rearrangement joins TRBV12-3 or TRBV12-4 to TRBJ2-1; weak D call: TRBD1 (5 bases). Trimming took 3 bases from V and 10 from J, leaving 13 bases between them. The CDR3 is 13 amino acids. DNA for the CDR3: TGTGCCAGCAGTTTTAACCCGTCAGGGGAGCAGTTCTTC. Translated, it gives CASSFNPSGEQFF.

Many counts were recorded for this clonotype. The V and J genes are TRBV15 and TRBJ1-4, with D perhaps matching TRBD1 (5 bases). This CDR3 is 14 amino acids long. The V gene's germline CDR1 is LNHNV and CDR2 YYDKDF (reference sequence). The ends were cut back, 6 bases at V and 8 bases at J, with 16 bases in the middle. The CDR3 coding sequence is TGTGCCACCAGTACTTTGGGGGGAGAGGAAAAACTGTTTTTT. It yields the protein CATSTLGGEEKLFF. The entire variable domain, with the rest obtained from reference TRBV15 and TRBJ1-4, is as follows: DAMVIQNPRYQVTQFGKPVTLSCSQTLNHNVMYWYQQKSSQAPKLLFHYYDKDFNNEADTPDNFQSRRPNTSFCFLDIRSPGLGDTAMYLCATSTLGGEEKLFFGSGTQLSVL.

This clonotype was seen only a few times. J is TRBJ2-1 and V is TRBV30; a weak D match, TRBD2 (6 bases). V dropped 1 base and J dropped 8 bases, with 15 bases sitting between them. Germline-derived CDR1 and CDR2 are GTSNPN and SVGIG (reference sequence). This CDR3 spans 14 amino acids. The CDR3 nucleotides are TGTGCCTGGAGTGGTCCGGGGGTGTTCGATGAGCAGTTCTTC. Amino acid sequence: CAWSGPGVFDEQFF.

Here the CDR3 reads CASSQVAGGSIQYF. The CDR3 DNA reads as TGTGCCAGCAGCCAAGTAGCCGGGGGGAGCATTCAGTACTTC. This chain joins TRBV3-1 and TRBJ2-4; 7 bases fit TRBD2. Unmatched junction bases numbered 6, after V lost 1 base and J lost 9 bases. This CDR3 contains 14 residues. Germline V gene lookup returns CDR1 LGHDT and CDR2 YNNKEL (reference sequence).

The genes are TRBV12-3 or TRBV12-4 and TRBJ1-1; no reliable D call. V was clipped by 5 bases and J by 6 bases, with 13 bases between them. The CDR3 has 13 residues. CDR3 nucleotides: TGTGCCAGCAGTCGGGAGGTCCGGGCTGAAGCTTTCTTT. Translating it yields CASSREVRAEAFF.

This clonotype was seen more than once but under ten times. The chain recombines TRBV9 with TRBJ2-1; TRBD1 agrees at 7 bases. The CDR3 has 17 residues. V gave up 3 bases and J gave up 6 bases; unmatched junction bases: 15. Germline V gives CDR1 SGDLS, CDR2 YYNGEE. DNA for the CDR3: TGTGCCAGCAGCGGACGACAGGGCATATCTATTCGCAATGAGCAGTTCTTC. Its translation is CASSGRQGISIRNEQFF.

This clonotype came up many times. The V gene is TRBV7-9, the J gene TRBJ1-2, with TRBD1 as a possible D gene (6 bases). The V gene lost 3 bases and the J gene lost 2 bases, with 10 bases spanning the gap. The germline gives CDR1 SEHNR, CDR2 FQNEAQ (reference sequence). CDR3 length equals 14 residues. The CDR3 DNA is TGTGCCAGCAGCTTGGGGACATCGAACTATGGCTACACCTTC. Its translation is CASSLGTSNYGYTF.

V and J are TRBV4-1 and TRBJ2-7, with TRBD1 matching 7 bases. Germline CDR1 MGHRA, CDR2 YSYEKL. Trimming took 1 base from V and 3 from J; bases not matched to a gene: 6. CDR3 size: 15 residues. This CDR3 reads CASSQGFRQGYEQYF. The CDR3 DNA sequence: TGCGCCAGCAGCCAAGGGTTTCGACAGGGCTACGAGCAGTACTTC.

This chain connects TRBV19 to TRBJ2-5; 13 bases are a match to TRBD2. V was pared by 2 bases and J by 2 bases, with 5 bases of the junction left unmatched. This CDR3 comprises 17 residues. Germline assignment: CDR1 LNHDA and CDR2 SQIVND (reference sequence). The chain's CDR3 is CASSIRGLAGAQETQYF. CDR3 in DNA: TGTGCCAGTAGTATAAGAGGACTAGCGGGGGCACAAGAGACCCAGTACTTC. Looking up the rest from reference TRBV19 and TRBJ2-5 gives the full variable domain: DGGITQSPKYLFRKEGQNVTLSCEQNLNHDAMYWYRQDPGQGLRLIYYSQIVNDFQKGDIAEGYSVSREKKESFPLTVTSAQKNPTAFYLCASSIRGLAGAQETQYFGPGTRLLVL.

There are many counts of this clonotype. This chain links TRBV28 with TRBJ1-2, with D possibly matching TRBD1 (5 bases). Looked up from germline, CDR1 is MDHEN and CDR2 is SYDVKM. There are 17 residues in the CDR3. V shed 6 bases and J shed 2 bases, with 22 bases lying between them. The CDR3: CASSYLFKAGRNYGYTF. The CDR3 nucleotides read TGTGCCAGCAGCTATTTGTTCAAGGCAGGGAGAAACTATGGCTACACCTTC.

This clonotype appeared many times. CDR3: CASSSVTGWIEKLFF. As DNA, the CDR3 is TGTGCCAGCAGCTCCGTGACGGGATGGATAGAAAAACTGTTTTTT. The rearrangement links TRBV7-9 to TRBJ1-4; D unresolved. The V and J ends lost 4 bases and 8 bases respectively, with 17 bases between them. The CDR3 sequence is 15 residues long. CDR1 SEHNR and CDR2 FQNEAQ come from the germline V gene (reference sequence).

A single count supports this clonotype. The chain has TRBV15 and TRBJ1-3; no clear D. V lost 0 bases and J 2 bases, leaving 11 bases between the germline ends. Germline CDR1 is LNHNV and CDR2 is YYDKDF (reference sequence). CDR3 length: 16 residues. CDR3 nucleotides: TGTGCCACCAGCAGAGATAAGGGTGGAGCTGGAAACACCATATATTTT. It is translated as CATSRDKGGAGNTIYF.

This chain uses TRBV3-1 with TRBJ1-1; D is uncertain. CDR1 is LGHDT and CDR2 is YNNKEL in the germline V gene (reference sequence). CDR3 size: 13 residues. Trimming pared 1 base from V and 3 bases from J, leaving 6 bases between. The CDR3: CASSQGEDTEAFF. The DNA for the CDR3 is TGTGCCAGCAGCCAAGGAGAAGACACTGAAGCTTTCTTT.

This clonotype was detected many times. J is TRBJ1-5 and V is TRBV2; weak D call: TRBD1 (6 bases). The V end lost 3 bases, the J end lost 7 bases, and 19 bases lay between the germline ends. This CDR3 comprises 16 residues. The V gene's germline CDR1 is SNHLY and CDR2 FYNNEI. The CDR3 coding sequence is TGTGCCAGCAGTGAGAGGGACATTTACCGTCTCCAGCCCCAGCATTTT. Protein: CASSERDIYRLQPQHF.